This passage covers 25 T cell receptor beta chains from one sample sequenced in a study of T cell responses to AZD1222 COVID-19 vaccine. The repertoire was sequenced with immunoSEQ multiplex PCR; TCRdb's copy has only in-frame clones and lacks some. This table has 150,000 to 200,000 clones, roughly nine tenths appearing once. Here the sequenced sample was peripheral blood, taken 28 days after the second AZD1222 dose. The receptors stem from an adult who received the AZD1222 COVID-19 vaccine.

The CDR3 spells CASSPLPNTIYF. CDR3 coding DNA: TGTGCCAGCAGTCCCCTCCCGAACACCATATATTTT. The chain recombines TRBV3-1 (or the pseudogene TRBV3-2) with TRBJ1-3, with no clear D. Germline CDR1 reads LGHDT; CDR2 reads YNNKEL (reference sequence). Trimming took 6 bases from V and 7 from J, leaving 10 bases between them. The CDR3 loop spans 12 amino acids.

The chain employs TRBV4-3 and TRBJ2-5; D may match TRBD1 or TRBD2 (5 bases each). Deletions cut 4 bases from V and 4 bases from J, with 19 bases between. Germline V gene lookup returns CDR1 LGHNA and CDR2 YSLEER. The CDR3 loop spans 16 amino acids. As DNA, the CDR3 is TGCGCCAGCAGCCGAGCCTGGGGCTACGCGGGAGAGACCCAGTACTTC. It encodes CASSRAWGYAGETQYF.

The chain is built from TRBV14 and TRBJ1-4; no clear D. V was shortened by 0 bases and J by 0 bases, with 5 bases between the two germline ends. CDR3 length: 15 residues. CDR1 is SGHDN and CDR2 is FVKESK in the germline V gene. CDR3 bases: TGTGCCAGCAGCCAAGAGAGGACAACTAATGAAAAACTGTTTTTT. Amino acids: CASSQERTTNEKLFF.

This sequence joins TRBV18 and TRBJ2-7, with D unclear. Germline-derived CDR1 and CDR2 are KGHSH and LQKENI. There are 14 residues in the CDR3. V shed 3 bases and J shed 4 bases, with 13 bases lying between them. The CDR3 sequence: CASSPQAEPYEQYF. CDR3 nucleotides: TGTGCCAGCTCACCTCAGGCGGAACCTTACGAGCAGTACTTC.

The V call is TRBV30, the J call TRBJ1-1, with a weak D call TRBD1 (5 bases). CDR3 length: 14 amino acids. CDR1 and CDR2 (germline): GTSNPN, SVGIG (reference sequence). V was clipped by 1 base and J by 3 bases, with 12 bases between them. The CDR3 sequence is CAWSGRDGYTEAFF. For the CDR3, the DNA is TGTGCCTGGAGTGGCCGGGACGGCTACACTGAAGCTTTCTTT.

This chain connects TRBV30 to TRBJ1-5, with 7 positions matching TRBD1. The ends lost 1 base at V and 0 bases at J; junction bases unmatched: 3. Germline loops: CDR1 GTSNPN, CDR2 SVGIG (reference sequence). The CDR3 loop spans 15 amino acids. The CDR3 here is CAWSGGQASNQPQHF. The CDR3 nucleotides are TGTGCCTGGAGTGGAGGACAGGCTAGCAATCAGCCCCAGCATTTT.

The genes are TRBV4-2 and TRBJ1-5; D may be TRBD1 (5 bases). The CDR3 totals 14 residues. The ends were cut back, 4 bases at V and 5 bases at J, with 12 bases in the middle. CDR1 and CDR2 from the germline V gene are LGHNA and YNFKEQ. In DNA form, the CDR3 reads TGTGCCAGCAGCCCAAAGGGGAGCGATCAGCCCCAGCATTTT. Translation: CASSPKGSDQPQHF.

This chain links TRBV6-1 with TRBJ1-3; tentative D call: TRBD1 (6 bases). From germline, CDR1 is MNHNS and CDR2 SASEGT. The CDR3 contains 16 residues. V lost 2 bases and J 0 bases, leaving 11 bases between the germline ends. The CDR3, as DNA: TGTGCCAGCAGTGAACAATTGGACAGCTCTGGAAACACCATATATTTT. It is translated as CASSEQLDSSGNTIYF.

J is TRBJ2-1 and V is TRBV4-1, with 10 bases fitting TRBD2. V lost 4 bases and J lost 7; bases outside the gene matches: 13. The CDR3 is 17 amino acids. From germline, CDR1 is MGHRA and CDR2 YSYEKL. CDR3 coding DNA: TGCGCCAGCAGCCCGAGCTTTGTGGCTAGCGGGAGTAATGAGCAGTTCTTC. Protein product: CASSPSFVASGSNEQFF.

As for this clone: At the DNA level, this CDR3 is encoded by other sequences in the same sample as well. The gene calls are TRBV19 and TRBJ2-1, with a weak D call TRBD2 (6 bases). The CDR3 covers 13 residues. CDR1 is LNHDA and CDR2 is SQIVND in the germline V gene (reference sequence). V lost 4 bases and J 4 bases, leaving 8 bases between the germline ends. The CDR3 is CASSSAGYNEQFF. DNA of the CDR3: TGTGCCAGTAGTAGCGCGGGATACAATGAGCAGTTCTTC. Together with reference TRBV19 and TRBJ2-1, the CDR3 gives the full variable domain: DGGITQSPKYLFRKEGQNVTLSCEQNLNHDAMYWYRQDPGQGLRLIYYSQIVNDFQKGDIAEGYSVSREKKESFPLTVTSAQKNPTAFYLCASSSAGYNEQFFGPGTRLTVL.

This clone was picked up one time. Other DNA sequences within the sample encode an identical CDR3. The chain couples TRBV19 to TRBJ1-5; D not certain. This CDR3 has 15 residues. Trimming took 1 base from V and 0 from J, leaving 7 bases between them. CDR1 and CDR2 from the germline V gene are LNHDA and SQIVND (reference sequence). CDR3 sequence reads: CASSIGGYSNQPQHF. CDR3 nucleotides: TGTGCCAGTAGTATAGGAGGTTATAGCAATCAGCCCCAGCATTTT.

The chain uses TRBV28 and TRBJ1-1, with D uncertain. Germline V gene sequence: CDR1 MDHEN, CDR2 SYDVKM. V gave up 6 bases and J gave up 4 bases, with 18 bases separating them. The CDR3 has 15 amino acids. The CDR3 spells CASRSVSDDGTEAFF. Here the CDR3 DNA reads TGTGCCAGCAGGTCGGTAAGTGACGACGGCACTGAAGCTTTCTTT.

V and J are TRBV5-4 and TRBJ1-2, with D possibly matching TRBD1 (5 bases). V was shortened by 1 base and J by 2 bases, with 6 bases between the two germline ends. This CDR3 is 13 amino acids long. Germline loops: CDR1 SGHNT, CDR2 YYREEE (reference sequence). The CDR3 region has the DNA TGTGCCAGCAGCTTGTGGGACAACTATGGCTACACCTTC. Amino acids: CASSLWDNYGYTF.

The chain has TRBV19 and TRBJ1-5; D call uncertain. V gave up 4 bases and J gave up 0 bases, with 10 bases separating them. The CDR3 extends over 15 amino acids. Germline V gives CDR1 LNHDA, CDR2 SQIVND (reference sequence). The CDR3 region has the DNA TGTGCCAGTAGTAGATCCGAGTATAGCAATCAGCCCCAGCATTTT. Protein product: CASSRSEYSNQPQHF.

V is TRBV2 and J is TRBJ2-1; 11 bases fit TRBD2. V lost 7 bases, J lost 8 bases, and 10 bases stayed unmatched. CDR1 is SNHLY and CDR2 is FYNNEI in the germline V gene. This CDR3 is built from 15 residues. CDR3 nucleotide sequence: TGTGCCAGCACTCTACTAGCGGGAGTTCCCTATGAGCAGTTCTTC. As protein: CASTLLAGVPYEQFF.

This clone was detected once. The gene calls are TRBV7-9 and TRBJ2-5; D unclear. The V and J ends lost 4 bases and 0 bases respectively, with 6 bases between them. Looked up from germline, CDR1 is SEHNR and CDR2 is FQNEAQ (reference sequence). The CDR3 sequence is 13 residues long. The CDR3 sequence: CASSSPNQETQYF. CDR3 nucleotides: TGTGCCAGCAGCTCCCCCAACCAAGAGACCCAGTACTTC.

The rearrangement joins TRBV29-1 to TRBJ2-7, with TRBD2 identical over 8 bases. From germline, CDR1 is SQVTM and CDR2 ANQGSEA. After removal of 5 bases from V and 1 base from J, the junction contained 4 bases not matched to a gene. This CDR3 is built from 13 residues. CDR3 DNA sequence: TGCAGCGTTCGGGAGGGGCCATCCTACGAGCAGTACTTC. It yields the protein CSVREGPSYEQYF.

This chain links TRBV9 with TRBJ1-2; no definite D call. The CDR3 totals 15 residues. V was shortened by 2 bases and J by 4 bases, with 15 bases between the two germline ends. Germline CDR1 and CDR2: SGDLS and YYNGEE. The CDR3 loop reads CASSVDIVGVYGYTF. The CDR3 region has the DNA TGTGCCAGCAGCGTCGACATTGTAGGAGTCTATGGCTACACCTTC.

V usage is TRBV25-1 and J usage is TRBJ1-3; the D is unclear. Trimming cost V 9 bases and J 3 bases, with 15 bases left between them. The CDR3 spans 14 residues. CDR1 and CDR2 from the germline V gene are MGHDK and SYGVNS. CDR3 in DNA: TGTGCCAGTGGCCCCTGGTCTGATGGAAACACCATATATTTT. Protein: CASGPWSDGNTIYF. Filled out from reference TRBV25-1 and TRBJ1-3, the complete variable domain reads EADIYQTPRYLVIGTGKKITLECSQTMGHDKMYWYQQDPGMELHLIHYSYGVNSTEKGDLSSESTVSRIRTEHFPLTLESARPSHTSQYLCASGPWSDGNTIYFGEGSWLTVV.

This clone was detected once. The chain joins TRBV18 to TRBJ1-2, with TRBD1 matching over 8 bases. The germline gives CDR1 KGHSH, CDR2 LQKENI. V shed 4 bases and J 3 bases; nucleotides not matched to a gene: 7. The CDR3 totals 15 residues. The CDR3 protein is CASSRGQGVDYGYTF. The CDR3 nucleotides read TGTGCCAGCTCACGAGGACAGGGAGTAGACTATGGCTACACCTTC.

The gene calls are TRBV7-6 and TRBJ1-3; no reliable D call. Deletions cut 5 bases from V and 1 base from J, with 9 bases between. This CDR3 has 14 residues. Germline CDR1 SGHVS, CDR2 FNYEAQ. The CDR3: CASSTGRSGNTIYF. In DNA form, the CDR3 reads TGTGCCAGCAGCACCGGCCGATCTGGAAACACCATATATTTT.

The chain has TRBV19 and TRBJ1-1; D not certain. The CDR3 totals 12 residues. V lost 9 bases and J 4 bases, leaving 12 bases between the germline ends. Germline V gene lookup returns CDR1 LNHDA and CDR2 SQIVND (reference sequence). CDR3 protein: CASRLGSTEAFF. The CDR3 region has the DNA TGTGCCAGCCGGTTGGGAAGCACTGAAGCTTTCTTT.

This rearrangement joins TRBV7-2 to TRBJ2-3; D is unresolved. The germline gives CDR1 SGHTA, CDR2 FQGNSA. CDR3 size: 12 residues. Trimming took off 7 bases at V and 2 bases at J, with 7 bases between the two ends. The DNA for the CDR3 is TGTGCCAGCACCCGCTACACAGATACGCAGTATTTT. Its translation is CASTRYTDTQYF.

This chain links TRBV29-1 with TRBJ1-1; 8 bases agree with TRBD1. The germline V gene has CDR1 SQVTM and CDR2 ANQGSEA. Trimming removed 7 bases from V and 10 bases from J; junction bases left unmatched: 14. The length of the CDR3 is 13 residues. The CDR3 DNA reads as TGCAGCGCTTGGGACAGGAAGAAAGGAGTAGCTTTCTTT. Protein sequence: CSAWDRKKGVAFF.

The chain is built from TRBV6-5 and TRBJ1-6; tentative D call: TRBD1 (6 bases). The V and J ends lost 6 bases and 8 bases respectively, with 14 bases between them. The length of the CDR3 is 14 residues. CDR1 and CDR2 (germline): MNHEY, SVGAGI. The chain's CDR3 is CASSWDTRDSPLHF. The CDR3 DNA is TGTGCCAGCAGCTGGGACACCCGGGATTCACCCCTCCACTTT.